This T cell receptor (beta chain) originates from a study of OX40 agonist ivuxolimab in advanced cancers. Per the germline V gene, CDR1 is SGDLS and CDR2 is YYNGEE. The CDR3 covers 12 residues. Trimming removed 0 bases at V and 5 bases at J, with 5 bases between. Points from the study as a whole: Patients with a partial response at 0.1-3.0 mg/kg had among the lowest clonal expansion.

Data came from immunoSEQ multiplex PCR; TCRdb stores just in-frame clones and leaves some out. The repertoire includes over 85,000 clones, approximately 87% of them detected once, and around 6% sits in the top ten. A note on this clone: The antigen is undetermined.

The J gene is TRBJ1-1, the V gene TRBV9; D remains unclear. This specimen consisted of CD4+ or CD8+ T cells sorted from blood, obtained in a trial of the OX40 agonist ivuxolimab. The sequence came from an adult with an advanced solid tumor such as melanoma, head and neck, liver or kidney cancer. CDR3 region: CASSVEGTEAFF. The CDR3 bases are TGTGCCAGCAGCGTAGAAGGAACTGAAGCTTTCTTT.